The rows below give T cell receptor beta chains drawn from one sample of a study of cytomegalovirus exposure and HLA in healthy donors. Method: immunoSEQ multiplex PCR; TCRdb's copy keeps in-frame clones and lacks some. The sample holds approximately 100,000 clones, 55% to 65% seen once. Sequenced sample: PBMCs. These receptors all come from a young man in good health and CMV-seropositive. Each CDR3 is given with its conserved first and last residue. The D gene is left open where the match is weak. The size field is filled for only some rows; it gives once, few, many or a size class.

>-|TRBV11-3|TRBJ2-5|TRBD2
CASSGSGGAETQYF
>-|TRBV6-1|TRBJ1-4|TRBD1
CASAPGQGEKLFF
>-|TRBV7-8|TRBJ2-1|TRBD2
CASSSHWWEGYNEQFF
>-|TRBV29-1|TRBJ2-7|-
CSVRQPGYEQYF
>-|TRBV2|TRBJ2-5|-
CASSWGREETQYF
>-|TRBV29-1|TRBJ1-1|-
CSVEDLGLNPDTEAFF
>-|TRBV19|TRBJ2-2|TRBD2
CASSLRARTSGGPNTGELFF
>-|TRBV7-2|TRBJ2-1|-
CASSRDLNEQFF
>many|TRBV2|TRBJ2-7|-
CKQKAAYEQYF
>-|TRBV18|TRBJ1-3|TRBD1
CASVAGQGKSGNTIYF
>-|TRBV18|TRBJ1-5|-
CASSKSSGLPNQPQHF
>-|TRBV4-2|TRBJ2-2|-
CASSQGETGELFF
>-|TRBV7-9|TRBJ2-3|-
CASSQTTARADTQYF
>few|TRBV19|TRBJ1-5|-
CASSFPGANQPQHF
>once|TRBV10-3|TRBJ1-5|TRBD1
CAISPGQGVNQPQHF
>-|TRBV7-9|TRBJ1-2|-
CASSLDDRSGYTF
>-|TRBV18|TRBJ2-3|-
CASSDSRGAVSQYF
>-|TRBV7-7|TRBJ1-1|-
CASSPRPRGTEAFF
>-|TRBV5-5|TRBJ2-1|TRBD1
CASSPVGQLWYEQFF
>-|TRBV13|TRBJ1-5|TRBD1
CASSFGTGSQPQHF
>once|TRBV27|TRBJ1-5|TRBD1
CASNPGQGGNQPQHF
>-|TRBV5-1|TRBJ2-1|TRBD1
CASTPTGTNSYNEQFF